The rows below give T cell receptor beta chains drawn from one sample of a study of CD8 T cells in Susac syndrome. TCRdb reprocessed the immunoSEQ multiplex PCR reads via MiXCR and lists one record per CDR3 protein. This repertoire shows about 190,000 distinct CDR3 sequences, roughly 94% found once; its top ten account for 0.1%. Sample: CD4+ T cells from PBMCs. All receptors derive from a human donor in good health. Each CDR3 is given without its conserved first and last residue. The order of the fields is V gene, J gene, CDR3 protein.

V: TRBV25-1
J: TRBJ2-3
CDR3: ASSDPGVRDTQY

V: TRBV7-2
J: TRBJ2-7
CDR3: ASSLDGGYEQY

V: TRBV12-5
J: TRBJ2-3
CDR3: ASAPPLRARDTQY

V: TRBV7-8
J: TRBJ2-1
CDR3: ASSLSGRGNNEQF

V: TRBV7-9
J: TRBJ1-2
CDR3: ASSLSAWSNYGYT

V: TRBV20-1
J: TRBJ2-7
CDR3: SVTGTGDYEQY

V: TRBV29-1
J: TRBJ2-3
CDR3: SVRLASHTDTQY

V: TRBV24-1
J: TRBJ2-2
CDR3: ATSDQPDTGELF

V: TRBV21-1
J: TRBJ1-5
CDR3: ALVGGYQPQH

V: TRBV29-1
J: TRBJ2-3
CDR3: SAGTGSRADTQY

V: TRBV12-3/TRBV12-4
J: TRBJ1-1
CDR3: AAGWARGGTEAF

V: TRBV20-1
J: TRBJ2-5
CDR3: SPYGGRETQY

V: TRBV3-1
J: TRBJ1-4
CDR3: ASSQEHRGPLF

V: TRBV6-5
J: TRBJ1-2
CDR3: ASSSYYGYT

V: TRBV24-1
J: TRBJ2-1
CDR3: ATSDPWTSGRREQF

V: TRBV6-5
J: TRBJ1-6
CDR3: ASSYSWRSNSPLH

V: TRBV20-1
J: TRBJ2-3
CDR3: SARPPWSDTQY

V: TRBV15
J: TRBJ2-3
CDR3: ATSRVSGTADTQY

V: TRBV11-2
J: TRBJ1-5
CDR3: ASSPGINQPQH

V: TRBV3-1
J: TRBJ2-1
CDR3: ASSQPSRLEQF

V: TRBV28
J: TRBJ2-3
CDR3: ASSFPRGLAADTQY

V: TRBV29-1
J: TRBJ1-2
CDR3: SAIQGARDYGYT

V: TRBV20-1
J: TRBJ2-7
CDR3: SASLAGDEQY

V: TRBV24-1
J: TRBJ2-7
CDR3: ASQGTLYEQY

V: TRBV29-1
J: TRBJ1-1
CDR3: SVGRPRDTEAF

V: TRBV7-2
J: TRBJ1-5
CDR3: ASSLVWGSSNQPQH

V: TRBV11-3
J: TRBJ2-3
CDR3: ASSQGRGYTDTQY

V: TRBV27
J: TRBJ2-3
CDR3: ASSTGQGISDTQY

V: TRBV28
J: TRBJ2-3
CDR3: ASRTSGSMADTQY

V: TRBV18
J: TRBJ1-1
CDR3: ASSPIRTQKNTEAF

V: TRBV30
J: TRBJ2-1
CDR3: AWRLAGADEQF

V: TRBV19
J: TRBJ2-3
CDR3: ASSMGTQDTQY

V: TRBV18
J: TRBJ1-1
CDR3: ASSRGSLNTEAF

V: TRBV7-3
J: TRBJ2-2
CDR3: ASSSAGSLAVNTGELF

V: TRBV29-1
J: TRBJ2-5
CDR3: SVDRVRQETQY

V: TRBV7-2
J: TRBJ2-5
CDR3: ASSTSDVETQY

V: TRBV12-3/TRBV12-4
J: TRBJ2-5
CDR3: ASSKRDSQETQY

V: TRBV4-1
J: TRBJ1-4
CDR3: ASSPGGTNEKLF

V: TRBV4-3
J: TRBJ1-2
CDR3: ASSQLQGYGYT

V: TRBV5-1
J: TRBJ2-5
CDR3: ASSSRQGAGTQY

V: TRBV23-1
J: TRBJ2-5
CDR3: ASSHDRYHRETQY

V: TRBV27
J: TRBJ1-2
CDR3: ASSLYSSVNAVDGYT

V: TRBV28
J: TRBJ2-3
CDR3: ASSLRLAGATQY

V: TRBV3-1
J: TRBJ2-5
CDR3: ASSQTGVETQY

V: TRBV5-1
J: TRBJ1-5
CDR3: ASRGQGLNQPQH

V: TRBV27
J: TRBJ1-4
CDR3: ASGRDRGEKLF

V: TRBV20-1
J: TRBJ2-6
CDR3: SPTYGANVLT

V: TRBV27
J: TRBJ1-1
CDR3: ASSRRTGTGAF

V: TRBV24-1
J: TRBJ2-5
CDR3: ATSDSGQEETQY

V: TRBV3-1
J: TRBJ2-5
CDR3: ASSTTPLVTQY

V: TRBV30
J: TRBJ2-5
CDR3: AWMGQDLY

V: TRBV20-1
J: TRBJ2-5
CDR3: SARLGTEQETQY